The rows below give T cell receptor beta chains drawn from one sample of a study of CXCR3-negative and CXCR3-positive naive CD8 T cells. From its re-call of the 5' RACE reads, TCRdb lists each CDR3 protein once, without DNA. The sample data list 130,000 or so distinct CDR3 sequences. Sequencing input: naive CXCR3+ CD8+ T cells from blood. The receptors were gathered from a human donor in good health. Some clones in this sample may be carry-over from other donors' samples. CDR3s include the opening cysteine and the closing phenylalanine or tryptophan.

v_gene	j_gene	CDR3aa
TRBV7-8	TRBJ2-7	CASSLEVSSLTYEQYF
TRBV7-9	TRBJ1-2	CASSLVTGNGYTF
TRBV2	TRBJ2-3	CASSEEGAKVTDTQYF
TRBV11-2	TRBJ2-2	CASSFGTGWSPGELFF
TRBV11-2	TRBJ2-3	CASDLAGLGDTQYF
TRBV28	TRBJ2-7	CASTPDEVSSYEQYF
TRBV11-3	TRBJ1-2	CASSPSTGEGGYTF
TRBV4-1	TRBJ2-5	CASSQDPLTASQETQYF
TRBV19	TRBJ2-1	CASRRRGETTYNEQFF
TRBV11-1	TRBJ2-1	CASSFAGTSAYNEQFF
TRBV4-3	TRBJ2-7	CASSPGQEDYYEQYF
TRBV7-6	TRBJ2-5	CASSLTGGTETQYF
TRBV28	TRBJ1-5	CASSAWAGGNSNQPQHF
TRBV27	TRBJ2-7	CASSLYGGREQYF
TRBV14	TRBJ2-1	CASSQDLFGDEQFF
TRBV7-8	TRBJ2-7	CASSLARESYEQYF
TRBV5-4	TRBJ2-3	CASSYLAGGPDTQYF
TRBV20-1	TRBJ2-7	CSAANREPYEQYF